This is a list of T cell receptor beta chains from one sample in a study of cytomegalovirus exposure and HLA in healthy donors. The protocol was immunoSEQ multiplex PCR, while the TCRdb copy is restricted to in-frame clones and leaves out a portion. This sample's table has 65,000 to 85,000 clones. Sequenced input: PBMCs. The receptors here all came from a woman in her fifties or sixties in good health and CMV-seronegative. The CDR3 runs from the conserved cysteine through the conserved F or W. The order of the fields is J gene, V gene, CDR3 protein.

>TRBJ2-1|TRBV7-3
CASSFMGGSYNEQFF
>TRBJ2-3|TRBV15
CATSRDLGLIGADTQYF
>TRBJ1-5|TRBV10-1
CASSPGTGWAPQQF
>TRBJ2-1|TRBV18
CASSNQPPSVYNEQFF
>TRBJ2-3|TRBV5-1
CASKLGTDTQYF
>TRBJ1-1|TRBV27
CASRPRGTGGMAFF
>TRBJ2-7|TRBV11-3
CASSLGFSEQYF
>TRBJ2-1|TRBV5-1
CASSLADSGRSYNEQFF
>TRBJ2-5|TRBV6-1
CASSSGSAETQYF
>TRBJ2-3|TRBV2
CASSGTSGTDTQYF
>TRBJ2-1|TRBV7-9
CASSLLRDRASSYNEQFF
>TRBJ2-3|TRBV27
CATMGGLVDTQYF
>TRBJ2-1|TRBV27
CASSLSAGPTWGDEQFF
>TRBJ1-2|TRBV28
CASSLTGGAMGGYTF
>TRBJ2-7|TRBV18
CASSTGTSGTSASYEQYF
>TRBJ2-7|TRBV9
CASSVEWASAYEQYF
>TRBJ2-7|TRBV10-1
CASSESPYYEQYF
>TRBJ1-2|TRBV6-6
CALTGTSQSGNYGYTF
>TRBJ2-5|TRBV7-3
CASSLGRETQYF
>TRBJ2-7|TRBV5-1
CASSIRFITTGGSYEQYF
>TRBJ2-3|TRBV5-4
CASSLAGRTDTQYF
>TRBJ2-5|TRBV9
CASGKLGSDETQYF
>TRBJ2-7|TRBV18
CASSPPGSRASDYEQYF
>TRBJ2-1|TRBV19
CASPPKGSRYNEQFF
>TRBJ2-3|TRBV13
CASSQPSGTSGSADTQYF
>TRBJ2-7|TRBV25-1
CASFERGSSYEQYF
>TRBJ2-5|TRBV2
CASSEAGSGTQYF
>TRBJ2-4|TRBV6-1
CASSEAENIQYF
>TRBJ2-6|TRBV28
CASSPQGAPGANVLTF
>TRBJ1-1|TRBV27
CASSWGGQGTEAFF
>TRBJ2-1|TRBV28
CASKAGGSGEQFF
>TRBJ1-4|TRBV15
CATSRVGGNEKLFF
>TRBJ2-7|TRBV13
CASSFSGSSYEQYF
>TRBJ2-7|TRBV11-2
CASSLDLSYEQYF
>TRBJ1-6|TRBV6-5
CASSYDGQLASPLHF
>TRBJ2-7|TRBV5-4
CASSQGAGGYEQYF
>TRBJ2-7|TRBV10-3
CAISKTSGSEPSEQYF